A selection of T cell receptor beta chains follows, all from one sample in a study of shared clonotypes between healthy human individuals. The assay was immunoSEQ multiplex PCR, and TCRdb's table has in-frame clones only and misses some. The profile shows some 650,000 clones, approximately 97% of them singletons. Specimen: naive CD4+ T cells sorted from blood. These TCRs come from a woman under 40 in good health. CDR3s include the opening cysteine and the closing phenylalanine or tryptophan. A D gene is named only where the DNA matches it firmly. Rows give clone size only sometimes, using once, few, many, or a class for an expanded clone.

j_call clone_size d_call v_call cdr3_aa cdr3_nt
TRBJ2-1 . TRBD2 TRBV5-4 CASSPQALAGVNEQFF TGTGCCAGCTCACCCCAGGCCCTAGCGGGAGTTAATGAGCAGTTCTTC
TRBJ2-5 . . TRBV18 CASSPAAGWQETQYF TGTGCCAGCTCACCAGCGGCAGGATGGCAAGAGACCCAGTACTTC
TRBJ1-2 . . TRBV28 CASSSDRRYGYTF TGTGCCAGCAGTTCGGACAGACGATATGGCTACACCTTC
TRBJ1-4 once . TRBV28 CASSLSPGMGEKLFF TGTGCCAGCAGTTTATCCCCAGGGATGGGGGAAAAACTGTTTTTT
TRBJ2-7 . . TRBV27 CASSLREFYEQYF TGTGCCAGCAGTTTACGAGAATTTTACGAGCAGTACTTC
TRBJ1-4 . . TRBV28 CASSLTTARGEKLFF TGTGCCAGCAGTCTGACGACAGCACGCGGGGAAAAACTGTTTTTT
TRBJ2-3 . TRBD2 TRBV5-1 CASSLGRGLAATDTQYF TGCGCCAGCAGCTTGGGTCGGGGACTAGCGGCCACAGATACGCAGTATTTT
TRBJ2-1 . . TRBV6-5 CASSARRGYNEQFF TGTGCCAGCAGTGCGCGACGCGGCTACAATGAGCAGTTCTTC
TRBJ2-4 . . TRBV5-4 CASSLDIYGEDIQYF TGTGCCAGCAGCTTGGATATCTATGGGGAAGACATTCAGTACTTC
TRBJ2-7 few TRBD1 TRBV19 CASSPRGLHEQYF TGTGCCAGTAGTCCGAGGGGGCTCCACGAGCAGTACTTC
TRBJ2-3 . . TRBV10-1 CASSESSFDTQYF TGCGCCAGCAGTGAGTCATCCTTCGATACGCAGTATTTT
TRBJ2-1 . TRBD2 TRBV27 CASSLFSGHYNEQFF TGTGCCAGCAGTTTATTTAGCGGGCACTACAATGAGCAGTTCTTC
TRBJ2-7 . TRBD2 TRBV4-1 CASSQAGTSSHEQYF TGCGCCAGCAGCCAAGCCGGGACTAGCTCCCACGAGCAGTACTTC
TRBJ2-5 . TRBD2 TRBV7-2 CASSAPTEASGRKETQYF TGTGCCAGCAGCGCCCCCACCGAGGCTAGCGGGAGAAAAGAGACCCAGTACTTC
TRBJ1-4 . . TRBV28 CASSLTYLGNEKLFF TGTGCCAGCAGTTTAACGTATCTGGGTAATGAAAAACTGTTTTTT
TRBJ2-5 . . TRBV4-1 CASSRGPVGETQYF TGCGCCAGCAGCCGAGGACCGGTCGGGGAGACCCAGTACTTC
TRBJ1-5 . . TRBV5-8 CASSMAGTYSNQPQHF TGTGCCAGCAGTATGGCCGGGACATATAGCAATCAGCCCCAGCATTTT
TRBJ2-7 . . TRBV28 CASSELTGLRLYEQYF TGTGCCAGCAGCGAACTGACGGGTCTTCGACTCTACGAGCAGTACTTC
TRBJ2-7 . TRBD2 TRBV29-1 CSVLTSGTYEQYF TGCAGCGTCCTGACTAGCGGGACCTACGAGCAGTACTTC
TRBJ2-5 . . TRBV27 CASSLYRAETQYF TGTGCCAGCAGTTTATACAGGGCAGAGACCCAGTACTTC
TRBJ1-5 . TRBD1 TRBV28 CASSLVGQGTLNQPQHF TGTGCCAGCAGTTTAGTCGGACAGGGGACCCTCAATCAGCCCCAGCATTTT
TRBJ2-3 . . TRBV5-1 CASSPTAPADTQYF TGCGCCAGCAGCCCAACCGCACCCGCCGATACGCAGTATTTT
TRBJ1-1 . . TRBV18 CASSPREVNTEAFF TGTGCCAGCTCACCACGGGAAGTGAACACTGAAGCTTTCTTT
TRBJ2-3 . TRBD2 TRBV2 CARTTSGSSADTQYF TGTGCCAGAACAACTAGCGGGAGTTCCGCAGATACGCAGTATTTT
TRBJ2-3 . . TRBV18 CASSPPDGAQRQYF TGTGCCAGCTCACCCCCTGATGGTGCCCAGAGGCAGTATTTT
TRBJ2-3 . . TRBV30 CAWSVQRSSTDTQYF TGTGCCTGGAGTGTTCAGAGATCTAGCACAGATACGCAGTATTTT
TRBJ1-3 . . TRBV6-5 CASSQDRASGNTIYF TGTGCCAGCAGTCAAGACAGAGCCTCTGGAAACACCATATATTTT
TRBJ2-3 . . TRBV28 CASSSNQFGAGTDTQYF .
TRBJ1-4 . . TRBV28 CASRPGWTANEKLFF TGTGCCAGCAGGCCAGGTTGGACAGCTAATGAAAAACTGTTTTTT
TRBJ2-1 . TRBD2 TRBV28 CASPPGSGSGSVNEQFF TGTGCCAGCCCACCGGGGTCTGGTAGCGGGAGTGTTAATGAGCAGTTCTTC
TRBJ2-3 . . TRBV6-5 CAVRGTTTDTQYF TGTGCCGTTCGGGGCACAACCACAGATACGCAGTATTTT
TRBJ2-7 . TRBD2 TRBV19 CASSIGTSGTQYF TGTGCCAGTAGTATTGGGACTAGCGGTACTCAGTACTTC
TRBJ2-2 . . TRBV2 CASSRSQGGTGELFF TGTGCCAGCAGTAGAAGTCAGGGGGGGACCGGGGAGCTGTTTTTT
TRBJ2-7 . . TRBV28 CASTFSPDFLPYEQYF TGTGCCAGCACGTTCTCCCCCGACTTTTTACCCTACGAGCAGTACTTC
TRBJ2-7 . TRBD2 TRBV7-9 CASSSGLVRSYEQYF TGTGCCAGCAGCTCCGGACTAGTCCGTTCCTACGAGCAGTACTTC
TRBJ2-1 . TRBD1 TRBV5-5 CASSTGTGSYNEQFF TGTGCCAGCAGCACCGGGACAGGGTCCTACAATGAGCAGTTCTTC
TRBJ2-1 . TRBD2 TRBV7-9 CASSSERTSGYNEQFF TGTGCCAGCAGCTCAGAAAGGACTAGCGGCTACAATGAGCAGTTCTTC
TRBJ1-1 . . TRBV5-6 CASSLVPGMNTEAFF TGTGCCAGCAGCTTGGTACCGGGCATGAACACTGAAGCTTTCTTT
TRBJ1-1 . . TRBV6-5 CASSYFGTGSEAFF TGTGCCAGCAGTTACTTCGGGACGGGTTCTGAAGCTTTCTTT
TRBJ2-1 . . TRBV5-1 CASSGRGLDSYNEQFF TGCGCCAGCAGCGGCAGGGGTTTGGACTCCTACAATGAGCAGTTCTTC
TRBJ2-1 . . TRBV6-5 CASRHNSGSYNEQFF TGTGCCAGCAGGCACAATAGCGGATCCTACAATGAGCAGTTCTTC
TRBJ2-1 . TRBD2 TRBV6-5 CASSISGRSYNEQFF TGTGCTAGCAGCATTAGCGGGAGGTCCTACAATGAGCAGTTCTTC
TRBJ2-2 . . TRBV27 CASSFGDTGELFF TGTGCCAGCAGTTTTGGGGACACCGGGGAGCTGTTTTTT
TRBJ1-5 . . TRBV27 CASSLSQPNQPQHF TGTGCCAGCAGTTTATCACAGCCAAATCAGCCCCAGCATTTT
TRBJ1-2 . . TRBV19 CASSMWTNYGYTF TGTGCCAGTAGTATGTGGACTAACTATGGCTACACCTTC
TRBJ2-7 . TRBD1 TRBV5-6 CASSLRDSREQYF TGTGCCAGCAGCCTTCGGGACAGTCGCGAGCAGTACTTC